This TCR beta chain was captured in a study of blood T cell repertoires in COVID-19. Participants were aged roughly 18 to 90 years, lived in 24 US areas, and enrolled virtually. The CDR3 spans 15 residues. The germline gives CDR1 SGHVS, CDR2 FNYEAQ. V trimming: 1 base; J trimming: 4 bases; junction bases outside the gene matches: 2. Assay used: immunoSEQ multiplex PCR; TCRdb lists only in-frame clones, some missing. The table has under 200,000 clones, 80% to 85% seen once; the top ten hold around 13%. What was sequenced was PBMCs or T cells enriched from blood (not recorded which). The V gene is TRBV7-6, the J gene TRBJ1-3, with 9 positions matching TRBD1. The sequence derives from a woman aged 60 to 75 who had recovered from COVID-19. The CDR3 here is CASSLGTGAGNTIYF. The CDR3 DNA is TGTGCCAGCAGCTTAGGGACAGGGGCAGGAAACACCATATATTTT.